The 19 T cell receptor beta chains reported below all come from one sample, sequenced in a study of shared clonotypes between healthy human individuals (dated by TCRdb to the early 2020s). Preparation of the library involved the immunoSEQ multiplex PCR assay. TCRdb holds this immuneACCESS table with in-frame rearrangements only. Some clones are missing; in checked studies, unresolved V genes explain under half, and the rest has no known cause. The sample data list about a million clones, and around 80% of these were observed just once. The ten top clones hold approximately 1.5% of the sample. Sequenced input: memory CD4+ T cells sorted from blood. The sample's cell subset or site, from its label and the paper: CD45RA-negative fraction. These receptors came from a young man in good health.

The V and J genes are TRBV25-1 and TRBJ1-6, with D tentatively TRBD1 (6 bases). Germline V gene sequence: CDR1 MGHDK, CDR2 SYGVNS. V was pared by 6 bases and J by 4 bases, with 16 bases between. The CDR3 covers 16 residues. CDR3 nucleotide sequence: TGTGCCAGCAGGGCTCAGGGACAAGGGTATAATTCACCCCTCCACTTT. Its protein product is CASRAQGQGYNSPLHF. Complete variable domain (other parts from reference TRBV25-1 and TRBJ1-6): EADIYQTPRYLVIGTGKKITLECSQTMGHDKMYWYQQDPGMELHLIHYSYGVNSTEKGDLSSESTVSRIRTEHFPLTLESARPSHTSQYLCASRAQGQGYNSPLHFGNGTRLTVT.

The chain links TRBV30 to TRBJ2-1; D possibly corresponds to TRBD1 (5 bases). V was trimmed by 1 base and J by 9 bases, leaving 13 bases between them. The CDR3 loop spans 13 amino acids. CDR1 is GTSNPN and CDR2 is SVGIG in the germline V gene (reference sequence). CDR3 coding DNA: TGTGCCTGGAGTGCCAGGGTTGAAGCTGAGCAGTTCTTC. It yields the protein CAWSARVEAEQFF.

V and J are TRBV6-5 and TRBJ2-7; a possible D gene is TRBD2 (5 bases). Trimming stripped 0 bases from V and 3 bases from J, with 12 bases between. This CDR3 has 15 residues. CDR1 and CDR2 (germline): MNHEY, SVGAGI. The CDR3 sequence: CASSYSVGANYEQYF. The CDR3 DNA is TGTGCCAGCAGTTACTCGGTGGGAGCGAACTACGAGCAGTACTTC.

In this sample, this clone turned up a few times. J is TRBJ2-1 and V is TRBV28; D not resolved. In germline, CDR1 is MDHEN, CDR2 SYDVKM. The CDR3 consists of 12 residues. Trimming removed 4 bases from V and 3 bases from J, with 4 bases in between. The CDR3 DNA sequence: TGTGCCAGCAGTTCCTTCTACAATGAGCAGTTCTTC. It is translated as CASSSFYNEQFF.

V usage is TRBV5-8 and J usage is TRBJ2-3; the D gene is possibly TRBD2 (6 bases). Germline V lookup: CDR1 SGHTS, CDR2 YDEGEE. This CDR3 region has 14 residues. The V and J ends lost 3 bases and 5 bases respectively, with 13 bases between them. The CDR3 loop reads CASSSWEDQDTQYF. As DNA, the CDR3 is TGTGCCAGCAGCTCTTGGGAGGATCAAGATACGCAGTATTTT.

V gene TRBV18 combines with J gene TRBJ2-3; possibly TRBD1 or TRBD2 for D (7 bases each). The CDR3 covers 15 residues. Between the trimmed V and J ends, which lost 3 bases and 3 bases, there was a span of 13 bases. CDR1 and CDR2 (germline): KGHSH, LQKENI. CDR3 region: CASSPSRGGTDTQYF. The CDR3 nucleotides read TGTGCCAGCTCACCCTCCAGGGGGGGGACAGATACGCAGTATTTT.

This chain connects TRBV28 to TRBJ1-6; D not resolved. The V end was cut by 6 bases, the J end by 7 bases, with 13 bases between. The germline V gene has CDR1 MDHEN and CDR2 SYDVKM. The CDR3 spans 14 residues. The CDR3: CASRLESQNSPLHF. The CDR3 bases are TGTGCCAGCAGACTAGAAAGTCAGAATTCACCCCTCCACTTT.

DNA of the CDR3: TGTGCCAGCAGGCCCGGGCCGGAATATGGCTACACCTTC. As protein: CASRPGPEYGYTF. The chain couples TRBV6-6 to TRBJ1-2; the D is unclear. The germline V and J ends were trimmed by 6 bases and 5 bases, with 13 bases remaining between them. Germline values: CDR1 MNHNY, CDR2 SVGAGI (reference sequence). The CDR3 sequence is 13 residues long.

V is TRBV19 and J is TRBJ1-2, with unresolved D. Germline V lookup: CDR1 LNHDA, CDR2 SQIVND (reference sequence). This CDR3 has 13 residues. The V end lost 5 bases, the J end lost 2 bases, and 9 bases lay between the germline ends. The CDR3 region is CASSYQANYGYTF. The CDR3 coding sequence is TGTGCCAGTAGTTATCAGGCCAACTATGGCTACACCTTC.

This clone was seen once. DNA for the CDR3: TGTGCCAGCTCACTCTTCGACAGGGGGGTATCTGGAAACACCATATATTTT. Translating gives CASSLFDRGVSGNTIYF. The chain employs TRBV18 and TRBJ1-3; 9 bases align to TRBD1. This CDR3 contains 17 residues. Germline V gene lookup returns CDR1 KGHSH and CDR2 LQKENI. V shed 4 bases, J shed 1 base, and the junction held 8 bases outside the gene matches.

J is TRBJ1-2 and V is TRBV19; 7 nucleotides agree with TRBD1. This CDR3 has 15 amino acids. J lost 2 bases, V lost 3 bases, and 6 bases had no gene match. Per germline, CDR1 LNHDA and CDR2 SQIVND (reference sequence). CDR3 sequence: CASSILDRINYGYTF. CDR3 coding DNA: TGTGCCAGTAGTATCCTGGACAGGATCAACTATGGCTACACCTTC. The variable domain in full, with the rest retrieved from reference TRBV19 and TRBJ1-2, is DGGITQSPKYLFRKEGQNVTLSCEQNLNHDAMYWYRQDPGQGLRLIYYSQIVNDFQKGDIAEGYSVSREKKESFPLTVTSAQKNPTAFYLCASSILDRINYGYTFGSGTRLTVV.

This chain joins TRBV27 and TRBJ1-2; tentative D call: TRBD1 (5 bases). Germline V gene sequence: CDR1 MNHEY, CDR2 SMNVEV (reference sequence). This CDR3 spans 14 amino acids. Trimming pared 5 bases from V and 10 bases from J, leaving 20 bases between. Written as DNA, the CDR3 is TGTGCCAGCAGTCCAACCGACCGGGGCCTCTTCTACACCTTC. Residues: CASSPTDRGLFYTF.

The V and J genes are TRBV11-3 and TRBJ2-1; 10 bases align to TRBD2. V trimming: 5 bases; J trimming: 8 bases; junction bases outside the gene matches: 12. Germline assignment: CDR1 SGHNT and CDR2 YENEEA. This CDR3 has 16 amino acids. The CDR3 DNA follows: TGTGCCAGCAGCCCACAAGTCGGGCTAGCGGGAGATGAGCAGTTCTTC. The encoded protein is CASSPQVGLAGDEQFF.

Regarding this clone: A read error likely explains this, since a far larger clone differs by one base. The chain carries TRBV25-1 and TRBJ2-2; D unresolved. The CDR3 is 16 amino acids. From germline, CDR1 is MGHDK and CDR2 SYGVNS. CDR3 sequence: CAGRSARVLLGGELFF. The CDR3 region has the DNA TGTGCCGGCAGGTCCGCGAGAGTTCTATTGGGCGGGGAGCTGTTTTTT.

The CDR3 is CASSPRQGKSNIQYF. Here the CDR3 DNA reads TGTGCCAGCAGCCCCCGACAGGGGAAATCAAACATTCAGTACTTC. V and J are TRBV9 and TRBJ2-4, with 8 bases that match TRBD1. There are 15 residues in the CDR3. Losses at the gene ends were 4 bases for V and 6 bases for J; bases not matched to a gene: 9. Germline V lookup: CDR1 SGDLS, CDR2 YYNGEE.

The V gene is TRBV10-3, the J gene TRBJ1-2; 7 bases line up with TRBD1. The V gene end was trimmed by 7 bases and the J gene end by 4 bases; junction bases not matched to a gene: 6. CDR3 length equals 13 residues. Germline CDR1 reads ENHRY; CDR2 reads SYGVKD. The CDR3 region has the DNA TGTGCCATCACCCCGACAGGGACCTATGGCTACACCTTC. Protein product: CAITPTGTYGYTF.

The chain joins TRBV4-3 to TRBJ1-2; no reliable D call. V lost 2 bases, J lost 5 bases, and 9 bases lay in between. Germline-derived CDR1 and CDR2 are LGHNA and YSLEER. The CDR3 spans 13 residues. CDR3: CASSQSVGYGYTF. The CDR3 bases are TGCGCCAGCAGCCAATCGGTCGGGTATGGCTACACCTTC.

The rearrangement joins TRBV21-1 to TRBJ1-4; the table's TRBD1 call for D was not verified on the DNA. TRBV21-1 is labeled a pseudogene. The CDR3 totals 16 residues. CDR3 nucleotides: TGTGCCAGCAGCAAATACCGACAGGTTTTTAATGAAAAACTGTTTTTT. This sequence encodes CASSKYRQVFNEKLFF.

The chain combines TRBV5-8 with TRBJ2-2; D ambiguous. The germline V gene encodes CDR1 SGHTS and CDR2 YDEGEE. Trimming left V 5 bases short and J 0 bases short, with 11 bases between. The CDR3 extends over 15 amino acids. The CDR3, as DNA: TGTGCCAGCAGACCAGACATGACGAACACCGGGGAGCTGTTTTTT. This encodes CASRPDMTNTGELFF.